This T cell receptor (beta chain) was captured by sequencing in a study of blood T cells in healthy people across ages (dated by TCRdb to between 2014 and 2016). Describing the broader study: In model experiments, template switching captured about one uniquely barcoded TCR beta cDNA molecule for every two T cells. Using deep sequencing normalized with unique cDNA molecular identifiers, the study measured how TCR beta repertoire diversity changes with age. Using the same blood draw, the study looked at two additional independent replicas of 1 million unique cDNA reads for two donors, one aged 18 to 30 and the other aged 80 or older. Donors of different ages were randomly distributed across sequencing lanes to avoid experimental bias. The donors were divided into four age groups: young (average 16 years), middle-aged (roughly 42), aged (about 56) and long-lived (roughly 86). The research as a whole found: A strong correlation was found between observed TCR beta diversity and the percentage of naive T cells measured by flow cytometry. Since profiling was done on bulk unsorted PBMCs, naive and antigen-experienced compartments could not be conclusively compared. As age increased, observed TCR beta diversity per million T cells dropped in a roughly linear way, and a significant reduction was already evident by age roughly 36. Compared with the aged group, more naive CD4+ T cells, fewer expanded clones and increased TCR diversity were shown by the long-lived group, suggesting age selection. Estimates of total diversity based on one million sequenced T cells were regarded as lower bounds and as underestimates. The CMV infection status of donors was not known, potentially confounding age-related changes in expanded clonotypes.

V is cut by 1 base and J by 0 bases, and the space between the germline ends is 16 bases. CDR1 and CDR2 are read off the germline V gene as SGHRS and YFSETQ. Including the terminal cysteine and phenylalanine, the CDR3 comprises 17 residues. Left in the record is the CDR3 DNA by itself, 51 bases read in frame from the first base. To prepare the library, 5' RACE was applied. Sequencing was carried out with an Illumina HiSeq 2500. A second PCR of 7 to 11 cycles was performed with a sample-barcoded 5' primer and a J-beta primer mix. A template-switch 5' adaptor carrying 12 random nucleotides introduced a unique molecular identifier onto each TCR beta cDNA molecule. Each sample yielded at least 3 million CDR3-containing paired-end reads. First-strand cDNA was synthesized from all RNA with the Mint cDNA synthesis kit, primed by a TRBC-specific oligonucleotide. Following uracil-DNA glycosylase treatment, all cDNA underwent a first 18-cycle PCR with the universal primers M1SS and BC2_uni_R. In the original analysis: Normalization of each sample was performed by random selection of 1 million high-quality reads, each carrying a distinct molecular identifier. Reads sharing molecular identifiers were discarded rather than binned into consensus sequences. MiTCR, run with a Q25 quality threshold and the strictest error-elimination algorithm, handled CDR3 identification, clonotype clustering and error correction. A nonparametric unseen species model with Euler transformation was used to estimate a lower bound on total TCR beta diversity. Using fastp at Q25 and MiXCR, TCRdb reprocessed the public reads and kept productive beta chains. Each entry merges the rows of one CDR3 protein and shows their most common DNA and genes. These V and J calls derive from TCRdb rather than the authors' analysis. The sample table holds about 1.6 million distinct CDR3 sequences, of which about 31% were seen once. Approximately 11% of the sample is taken by the ten largest.

Donors were a few dozen systemically healthy Caucasian individuals from Russia aged about 6 to 100 years. Each donor gave roughly 9 milliliters of peripheral blood, drawn into EDTA-treated Vacutainer tubes. Ficoll-Paque density-gradient centrifugation was used to isolate PBMCs, with at least 7 million obtained per sample. Total RNA was extracted from PBMCs with Trizol reagent, with at least 6 micrograms obtained per sample. The percentages of naive CD45RAhigh/CD27high T cells were determined by flow cytometry on a PBMC aliquot from every donor. Concerning this clonotype itself: Its specific antigen is unknown. The input lacks base qualities; no much larger clone sits a single base away.

The sequence derives from a woman under 40 in good health. This chain joins TRBV5-1 to TRBJ1-1, with the D gene uncertain. Sequencing was done on a sample of blood. CDR3 reads: CASSLRTKPGMNTEAFF. The DNA sequence follows: TGCGCCAGCAGCTTGAGGACTAAACCGGGTATGAACACTGAAGCTTTCTTT.